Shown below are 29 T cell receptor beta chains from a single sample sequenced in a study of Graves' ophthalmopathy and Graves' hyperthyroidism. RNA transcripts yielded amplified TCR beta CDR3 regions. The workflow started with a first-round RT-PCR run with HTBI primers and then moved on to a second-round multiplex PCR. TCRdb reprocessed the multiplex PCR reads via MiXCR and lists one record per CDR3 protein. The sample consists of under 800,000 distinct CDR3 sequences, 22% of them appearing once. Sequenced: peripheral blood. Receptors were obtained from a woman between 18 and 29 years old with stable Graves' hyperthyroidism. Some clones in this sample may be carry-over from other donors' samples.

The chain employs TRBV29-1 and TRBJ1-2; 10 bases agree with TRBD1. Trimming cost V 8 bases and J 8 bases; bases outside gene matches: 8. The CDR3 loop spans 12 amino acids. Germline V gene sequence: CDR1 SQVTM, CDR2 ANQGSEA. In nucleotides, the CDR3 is TGCAGCTGTGGTGGGACAGGGGAAGGCTACACCTTC. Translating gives CSCGGTGEGYTF.

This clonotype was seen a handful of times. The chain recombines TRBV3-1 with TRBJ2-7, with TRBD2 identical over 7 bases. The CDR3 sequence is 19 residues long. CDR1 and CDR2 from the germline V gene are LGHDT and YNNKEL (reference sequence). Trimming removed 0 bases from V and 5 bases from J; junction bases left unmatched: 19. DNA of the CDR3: TGTGCCAGCAGCCAAGATGGGTGGTCAGTCAGCGGGATCCCCCACGAGCAGTACTTC. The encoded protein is CASSQDGWSVSGIPHEQYF.

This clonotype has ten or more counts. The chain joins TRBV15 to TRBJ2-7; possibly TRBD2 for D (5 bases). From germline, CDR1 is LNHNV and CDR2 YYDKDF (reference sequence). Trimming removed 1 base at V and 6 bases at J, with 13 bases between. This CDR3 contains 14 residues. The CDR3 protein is CATSRGEHSGEQYF. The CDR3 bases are TGTGCCACCAGCAGAGGGGAGCATTCTGGCGAGCAGTACTTC. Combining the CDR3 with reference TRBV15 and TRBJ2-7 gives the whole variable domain DAMVIQNPRYQVTQFGKPVTLSCSQTLNHNVMYWYQQKSSQAPKLLFHYYDKDFNNEADTPDNFQSRRPNTSFCFLDIRSPGLGDTAMYLCATSRGEHSGEQYFGPGTRLTVT.

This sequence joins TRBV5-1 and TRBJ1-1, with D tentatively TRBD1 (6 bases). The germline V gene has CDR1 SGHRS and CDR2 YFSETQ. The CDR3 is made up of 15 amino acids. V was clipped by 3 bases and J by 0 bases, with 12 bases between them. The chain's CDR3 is CASSSATGLNTEAFF. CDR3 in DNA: TGCGCCAGCAGCTCAGCGACAGGCCTGAACACTGAAGCTTTCTTT.

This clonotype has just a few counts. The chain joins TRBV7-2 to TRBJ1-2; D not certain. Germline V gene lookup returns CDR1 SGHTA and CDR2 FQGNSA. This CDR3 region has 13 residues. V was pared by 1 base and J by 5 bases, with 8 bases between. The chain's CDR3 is CASSLVRRYGYTF. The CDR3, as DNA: TGTGCCAGCAGCTTAGTCAGGAGGTATGGCTACACCTTC.

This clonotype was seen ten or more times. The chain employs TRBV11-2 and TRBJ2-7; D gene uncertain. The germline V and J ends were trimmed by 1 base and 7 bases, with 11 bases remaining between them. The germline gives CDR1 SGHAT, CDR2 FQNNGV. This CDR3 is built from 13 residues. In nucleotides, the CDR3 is TGTGCCAGCAGCTTAGGGTCCACCACGGAGCAGTACTTC. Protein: CASSLGSTTEQYF.

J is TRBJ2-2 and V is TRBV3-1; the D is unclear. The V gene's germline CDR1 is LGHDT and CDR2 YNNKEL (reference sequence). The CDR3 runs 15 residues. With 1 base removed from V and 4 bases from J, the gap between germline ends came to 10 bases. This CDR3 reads CASSQVRLGTGELFF. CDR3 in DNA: TGTGCCAGCAGCCAAGTCAGGTTGGGCACCGGGGAGCTGTTTTTT. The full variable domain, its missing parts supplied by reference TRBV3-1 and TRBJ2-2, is DTAVSQTPKYLVTQMGNDKSIKCEQNLGHDTMYWYKQDSKKFLKIMFSYNNKELIINETVPNRFSPKSPDKAHLNLHINSLELGDSAVYFCASSQVRLGTGELFFGEGSRLTVL.

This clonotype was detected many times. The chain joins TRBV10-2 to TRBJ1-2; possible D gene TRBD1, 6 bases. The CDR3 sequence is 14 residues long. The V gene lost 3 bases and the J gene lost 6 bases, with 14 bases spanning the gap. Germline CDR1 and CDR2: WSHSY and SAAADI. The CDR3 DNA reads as TGCGCCAGCAGTGATAGCCAGGGGAGGGATGGCTACACCTTC. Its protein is CASSDSQGRDGYTF.

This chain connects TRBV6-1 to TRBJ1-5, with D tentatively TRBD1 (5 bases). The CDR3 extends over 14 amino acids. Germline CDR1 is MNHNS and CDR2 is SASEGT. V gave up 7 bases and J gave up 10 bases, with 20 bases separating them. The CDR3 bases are TGTGCCAGCACCTCGAGGGACGGGATTACACCCCAGCATTTT. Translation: CASTSRDGITPQHF.

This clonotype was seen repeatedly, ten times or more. CDR3 in DNA: TGCAGTGCTAGAGGGGGGACATATGGCTACACCTTC. It encodes CSARGGTYGYTF. J is TRBJ1-2 and V is TRBV20-1, with D possibly being TRBD1 (6 bases). Deletions cut 1 base from V and 5 bases from J, with 8 bases between. CDR1 and CDR2 (germline): DFQATT, SNEGSKA (reference sequence). The CDR3 runs to 12 residues.

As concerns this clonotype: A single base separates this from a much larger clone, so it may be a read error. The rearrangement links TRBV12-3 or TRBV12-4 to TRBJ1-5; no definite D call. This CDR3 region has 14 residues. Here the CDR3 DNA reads TGTGCCAGCAGTTTGAGGAATCGCAATCAGCTCCAGCATTTT. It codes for CASSLRNRNQLQHF.

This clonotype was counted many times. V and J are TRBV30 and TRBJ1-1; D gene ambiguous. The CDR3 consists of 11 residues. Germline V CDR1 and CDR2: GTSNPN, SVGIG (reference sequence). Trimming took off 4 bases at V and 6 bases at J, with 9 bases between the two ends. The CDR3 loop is CAWKDRAEAFF. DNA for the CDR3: TGTGCCTGGAAGGACCGGGCTGAAGCTTTCTTT.

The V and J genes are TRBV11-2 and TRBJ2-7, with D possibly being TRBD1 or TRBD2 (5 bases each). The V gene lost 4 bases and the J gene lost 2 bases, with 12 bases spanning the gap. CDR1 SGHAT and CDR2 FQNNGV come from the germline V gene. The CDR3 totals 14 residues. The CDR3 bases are TGTGCCAGCAGCTATACCGGGACGGCCTACGAGCAGTACTTC. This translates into CASSYTGTAYEQYF.

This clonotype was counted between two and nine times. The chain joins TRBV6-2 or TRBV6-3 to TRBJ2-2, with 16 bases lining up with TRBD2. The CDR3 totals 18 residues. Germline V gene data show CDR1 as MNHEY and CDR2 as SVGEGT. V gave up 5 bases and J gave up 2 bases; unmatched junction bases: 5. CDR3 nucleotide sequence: TGTGCCAGCAGTCCGGGACTAGCGGGAGGGAGTAACACCGGGGAGCTGTTTTTT. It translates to CASSPGLAGGSNTGELFF.

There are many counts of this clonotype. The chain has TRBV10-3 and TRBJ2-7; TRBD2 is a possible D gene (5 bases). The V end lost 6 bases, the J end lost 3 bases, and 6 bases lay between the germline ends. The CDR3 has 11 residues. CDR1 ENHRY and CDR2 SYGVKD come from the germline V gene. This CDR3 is CAIREDYEQYF. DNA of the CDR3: TGTGCCATCAGGGAGGACTACGAGCAGTACTTC.

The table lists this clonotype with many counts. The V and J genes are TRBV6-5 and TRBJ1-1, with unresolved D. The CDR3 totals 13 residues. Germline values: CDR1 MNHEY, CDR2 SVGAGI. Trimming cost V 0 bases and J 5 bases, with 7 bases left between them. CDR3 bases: TGTGCCAGCAGTTACTCGAGCCAGACTGAAGCTTTCTTT. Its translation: CASSYSSQTEAFF.

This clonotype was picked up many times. The CDR3, as DNA: TGTGCCAGCAGGCCGGAGGGGGATTCCTACGAGCAGTACTTC. It translates to CASRPEGDSYEQYF. J is TRBJ2-7 and V is TRBV6-1; D tentatively reads TRBD1 or TRBD2 (6 bases each). Germline V gene data show CDR1 as MNHNS and CDR2 as SASEGT. V lost 6 bases, J lost 1 base, and 13 bases lay in between. The CDR3 is made up of 14 amino acids.

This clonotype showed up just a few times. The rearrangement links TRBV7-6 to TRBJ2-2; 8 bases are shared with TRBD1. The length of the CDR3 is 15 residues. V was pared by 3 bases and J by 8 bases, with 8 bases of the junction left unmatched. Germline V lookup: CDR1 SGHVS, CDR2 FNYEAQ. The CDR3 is CASSFNPGQDGELFF. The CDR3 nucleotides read TGTGCCAGCAGCTTTAACCCGGGACAGGATGGGGAGCTGTTTTTT.

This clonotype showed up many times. In DNA, the CDR3 is TGTGCCAGCGGTAGGACCGGGCAGTACTTC. This encodes CASGRTGQYF. The chain has TRBV11-2 and TRBJ2-7; no definite D call. V lost 8 bases and J lost 9, with 11 bases in between. CDR3 length: 10 residues. Germline lookup yields CDR1 SGHAT and CDR2 FQNNGV.

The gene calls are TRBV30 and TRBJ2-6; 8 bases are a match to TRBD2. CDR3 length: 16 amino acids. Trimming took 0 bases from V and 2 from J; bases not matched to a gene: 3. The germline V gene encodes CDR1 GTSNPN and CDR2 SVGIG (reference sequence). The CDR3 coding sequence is TGTGCCTGGAGTGTACGGGGGGGCGCTGGGGCCAACGTCCTGACTTTC. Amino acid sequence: CAWSVRGGAGANVLTF.

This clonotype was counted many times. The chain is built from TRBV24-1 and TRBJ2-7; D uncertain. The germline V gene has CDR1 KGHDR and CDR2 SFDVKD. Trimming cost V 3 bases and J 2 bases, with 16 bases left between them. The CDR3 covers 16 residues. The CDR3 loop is CATSDPHDTKPYEQYF. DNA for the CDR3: TGTGCCACCAGTGATCCACACGACACTAAACCCTACGAGCAGTACTTC.

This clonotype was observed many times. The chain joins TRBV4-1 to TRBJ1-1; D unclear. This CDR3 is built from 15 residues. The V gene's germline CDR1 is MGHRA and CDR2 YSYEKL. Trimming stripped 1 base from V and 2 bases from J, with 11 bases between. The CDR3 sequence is CASSQVSQLNTEAFF. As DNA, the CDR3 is TGCGCCAGCAGCCAAGTGTCCCAGTTAAACACTGAAGCTTTCTTT.

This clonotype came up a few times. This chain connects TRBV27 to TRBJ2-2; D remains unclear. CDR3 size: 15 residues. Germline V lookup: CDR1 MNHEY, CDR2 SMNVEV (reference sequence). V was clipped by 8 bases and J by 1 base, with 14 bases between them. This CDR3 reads CASPQRAGNTGELFF. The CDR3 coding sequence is TGTGCCAGCCCCCAACGAGCCGGGAACACCGGGGAGCTGTTTTTT.

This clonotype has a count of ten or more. Here the CDR3 reads CASSDRANTEAFF. Here the CDR3 DNA reads TGTGCCAGTAGTGACAGGGCGAACACTGAAGCTTTCTTT. The chain joins TRBV19 to TRBJ1-1; 7 bases are a match to TRBD1. The CDR3 runs 13 residues. V gave up 5 bases and J gave up 1 base; unmatched junction bases: 1. Germline V gene sequence: CDR1 LNHDA, CDR2 SQIVND (reference sequence).

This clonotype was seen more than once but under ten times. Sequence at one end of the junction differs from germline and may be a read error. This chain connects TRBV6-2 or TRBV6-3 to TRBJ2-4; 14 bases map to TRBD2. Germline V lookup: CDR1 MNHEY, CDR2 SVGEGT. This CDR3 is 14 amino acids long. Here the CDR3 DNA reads TGTGCCAGCAGCGGGACTAGCGGGAGTAACATTAAGTACTTC. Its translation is CASSGTSGSNIKYF.

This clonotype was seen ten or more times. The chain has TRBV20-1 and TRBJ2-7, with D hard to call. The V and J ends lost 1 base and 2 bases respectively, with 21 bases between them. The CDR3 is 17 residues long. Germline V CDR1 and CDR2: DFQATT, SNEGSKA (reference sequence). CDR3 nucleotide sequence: TGCAGTGCTAGAGCGGACCCCCTCATCCCTCATCCCTACGAGCAGTACTTC. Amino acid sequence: CSARADPLIPHPYEQYF.

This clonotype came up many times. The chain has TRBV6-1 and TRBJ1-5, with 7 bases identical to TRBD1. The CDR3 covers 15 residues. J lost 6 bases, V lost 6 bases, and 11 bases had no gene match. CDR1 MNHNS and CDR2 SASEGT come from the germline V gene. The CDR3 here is CASRADRVSGQPQHF. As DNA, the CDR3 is TGTGCCAGCAGGGCTGACAGGGTTTCTGGTCAGCCCCAGCATTTT.

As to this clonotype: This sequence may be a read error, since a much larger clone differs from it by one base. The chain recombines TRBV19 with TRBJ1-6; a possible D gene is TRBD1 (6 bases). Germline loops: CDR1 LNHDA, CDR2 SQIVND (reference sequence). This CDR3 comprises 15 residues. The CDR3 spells CASREGQNYNSHLHF. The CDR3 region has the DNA TGTGCCAGTAGAGAAGGACAGAACTATAATTCACACCTCCACTTT.

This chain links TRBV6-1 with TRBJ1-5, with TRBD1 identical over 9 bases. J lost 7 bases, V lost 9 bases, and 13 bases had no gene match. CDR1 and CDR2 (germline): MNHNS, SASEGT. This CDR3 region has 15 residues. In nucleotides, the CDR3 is TGTGCCAGTACCGCCGGGACAGGGATTGGACAGCCCCAGCATTTT. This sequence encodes CASTAGTGIGQPQHF.